This TCR beta chain was obtained from a study of blood T cell repertoires in COVID-19. Method: immunoSEQ multiplex PCR; TCRdb's copy keeps in-frame clones and lacks some. This table has roughly 160,000 clones, 86% appearing once. Trimming stripped 4 bases from V and 0 bases from J, with 14 bases between. The CDR3 contains 16 residues. The V gene's germline CDR1 is MNHEY and CDR2 SVGAGI. The sequenced sample was peripheral blood. The chain carries TRBV6-5 and TRBJ2-3; the D is unclear. The clonotype comes from a man younger than 35 with acute or convalescent COVID-19. The CDR3 protein is CASSSHLRASTDTQYF. The CDR3 DNA reads TGTGCCAGCAGTTCCCACCTCAGAGCGAGCACAGATACGCAGTATTTT.